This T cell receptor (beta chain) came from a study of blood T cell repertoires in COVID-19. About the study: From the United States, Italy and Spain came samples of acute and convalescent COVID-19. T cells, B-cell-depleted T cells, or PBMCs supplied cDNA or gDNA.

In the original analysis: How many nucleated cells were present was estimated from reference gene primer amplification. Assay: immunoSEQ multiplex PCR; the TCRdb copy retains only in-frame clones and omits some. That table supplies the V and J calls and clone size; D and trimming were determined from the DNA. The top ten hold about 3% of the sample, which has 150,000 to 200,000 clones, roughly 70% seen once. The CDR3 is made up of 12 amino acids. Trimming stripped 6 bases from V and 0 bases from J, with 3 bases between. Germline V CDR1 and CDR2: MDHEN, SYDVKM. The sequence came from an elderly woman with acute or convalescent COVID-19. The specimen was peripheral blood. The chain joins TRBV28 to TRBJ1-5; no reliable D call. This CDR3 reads CASSVSNQPQHF. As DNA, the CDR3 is TGTGCCAGCAGCGTTAGCAATCAGCCCCAGCATTTT.